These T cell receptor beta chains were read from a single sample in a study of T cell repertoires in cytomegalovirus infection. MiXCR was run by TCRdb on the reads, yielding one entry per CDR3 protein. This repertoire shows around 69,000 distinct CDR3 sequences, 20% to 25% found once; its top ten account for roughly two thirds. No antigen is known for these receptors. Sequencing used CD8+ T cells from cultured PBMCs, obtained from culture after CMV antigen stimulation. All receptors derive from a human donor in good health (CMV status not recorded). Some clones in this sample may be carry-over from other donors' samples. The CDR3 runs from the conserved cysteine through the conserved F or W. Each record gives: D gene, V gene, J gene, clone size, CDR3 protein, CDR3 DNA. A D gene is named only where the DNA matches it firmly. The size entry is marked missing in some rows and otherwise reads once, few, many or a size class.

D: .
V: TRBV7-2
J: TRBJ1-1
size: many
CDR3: CASSFRTEAFF
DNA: TGTGCCAGCAGCTTCCGGACTGAAGCTTTCTTT

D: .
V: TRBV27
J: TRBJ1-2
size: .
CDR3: CASSGSHYGYTF
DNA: TGTGCCAGCAGCGGTTCACACTATGGCTACACCTTC

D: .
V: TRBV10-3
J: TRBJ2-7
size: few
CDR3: CAISESGWKEQYF
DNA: TGTGCCATCAGTGAGTCCGGTTGGAAGGAGCAGTACTTC

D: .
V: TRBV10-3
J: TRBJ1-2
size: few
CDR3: CAISESYWDTNYGYTF
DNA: TGTGCCATCAGTGAGTCGTACTGGGATACTAACTATGGCTACACCTTC

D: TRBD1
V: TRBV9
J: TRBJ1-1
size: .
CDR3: CASSEGQGVLGTEAFF
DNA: TGTGCCAGCAGCGAGGGACAGGGGGTGCTCGGCACTGAAGCTTTCTTT

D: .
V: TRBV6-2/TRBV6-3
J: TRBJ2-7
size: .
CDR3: CASSSYPTSLVKDLHEQYF
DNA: TGTGCCAGCAGTTCCTACCCTACAAGCCTCGTAAAAGATCTCCACGAGCAGTACTTC

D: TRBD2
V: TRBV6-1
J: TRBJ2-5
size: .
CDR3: CASSVLPGGAGEETQYF
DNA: TGTGCCAGCAGTGTGTTACCGGGAGGGGCAGGGGAAGAGACCCAGTACTTC

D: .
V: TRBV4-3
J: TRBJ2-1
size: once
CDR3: CASSQDRAGSGNEQFF
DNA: TGCGCCAGCAGCCAAGATCGGGCAGGGAGTGGCAATGAGCAGTTCTTC

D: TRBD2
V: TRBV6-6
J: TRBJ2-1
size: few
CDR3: CASSFSGSSYNEQFF
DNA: TGTGCCAGCAGTTTTAGCGGGAGCTCCTACAATGAGCAGTTCTTC

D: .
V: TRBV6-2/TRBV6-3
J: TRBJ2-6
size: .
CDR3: CASSYSGSGANVLTF
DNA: TGTGCCAGCAGTTACTCAGGCTCTGGGGCCAACGTCCTGACTTTC

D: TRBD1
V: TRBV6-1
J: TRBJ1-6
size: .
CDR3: CASSHTTGDNSPLHF
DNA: TGTGCCAGCAGCCACACAACAGGGGACAATTCACCCCTCCACTTT

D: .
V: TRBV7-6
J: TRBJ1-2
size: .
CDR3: CASSLAPGTSSYTF
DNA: TGTGCCAGCAGCTTAGCGCCAGGGACTAGTTCCTACACCTTC

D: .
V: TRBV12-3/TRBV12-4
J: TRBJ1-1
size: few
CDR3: CASSFLERGAFF
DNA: TGTGCCAGCAGTTTTCTGGAAAGAGGGGCTTTCTTT

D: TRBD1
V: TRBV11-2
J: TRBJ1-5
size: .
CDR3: CASSWDRGSNQPQHF
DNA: TGTGCCAGCAGCTGGGACAGAGGGAGCAATCAGCCCCAGCATTTT

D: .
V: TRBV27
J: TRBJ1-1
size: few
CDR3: CASRLGTKAFF
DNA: TGTGCCAGCAGACTTGGGACAAAAGCTTTCTTT

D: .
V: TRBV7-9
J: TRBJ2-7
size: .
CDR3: CASSPPVGVAGEQYF
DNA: TGTGCCAGCAGCCCCCCGGTCGGGGTTGCGGGCGAGCAGTACTTC

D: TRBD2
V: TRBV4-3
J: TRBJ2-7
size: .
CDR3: CASSQDLTSGGLAYEQYF
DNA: TGCGCCAGCAGCCAAGATTTAACTAGCGGTGGCCTGGCCTACGAGCAGTACTTC

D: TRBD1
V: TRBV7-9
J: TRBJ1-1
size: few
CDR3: CASSLVSRGTGDTEAFF
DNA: TGTGCCAGCAGCTTAGTTTCTAGAGGGACAGGGGACACTGAAGCTTTCTTT

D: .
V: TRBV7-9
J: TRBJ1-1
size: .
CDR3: CASSFTGAEAFF
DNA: TGTGCCAGCAGCTTTACCGGGGCTGAAGCTTTCTTT

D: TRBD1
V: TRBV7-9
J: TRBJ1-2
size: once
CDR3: CASSFFDRDGRGYTF
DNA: TGTGCCAGCAGCTTTTTCGACAGGGATGGAAGAGGCTACACCTTC

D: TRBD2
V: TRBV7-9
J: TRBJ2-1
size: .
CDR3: CASSHMTSGGPSGQFF
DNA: TGTGCCAGCAGTCATATGACTAGCGGGGGACCCTCGGGGCAGTTCTTC

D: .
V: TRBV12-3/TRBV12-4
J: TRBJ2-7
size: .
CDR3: CASSPGLKRSEQYF
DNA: TGTGCCAGCAGCCCGGGGCTCAAGCGGTCCGAGCAGTACTTC

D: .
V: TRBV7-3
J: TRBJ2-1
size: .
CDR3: CASSHPGIYNEQFF
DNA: TGTGCCAGCAGCCATCCCGGGATATACAATGAGCAGTTCTTC

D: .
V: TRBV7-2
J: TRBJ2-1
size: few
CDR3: CASSARWGDEQFF
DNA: TGTGCCAGCAGCGCCAGGTGGGGAGATGAGCAGTTCTTC

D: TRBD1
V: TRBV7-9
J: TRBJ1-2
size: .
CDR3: CASSPGGSDGYTF
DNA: TGTGCCAGCAGCCCAGGGGGCTCGGATGGCTACACCTTC

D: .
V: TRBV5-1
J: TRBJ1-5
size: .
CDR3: CASSLAGTYRGEPQHF
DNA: TGCGCCAGCAGCTTGGCCGGGACTTACAGAGGGGAGCCCCAGCATTTT

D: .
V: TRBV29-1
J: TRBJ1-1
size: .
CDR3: CSVVERLLTNTEAFF
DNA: TGCAGCGTGGTAGAGAGGCTCCTCACCAACACTGAAGCTTTCTTT

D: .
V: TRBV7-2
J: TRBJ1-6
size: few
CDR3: CASSLPGYNSPLHF
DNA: TGTGCCAGCAGCTTGCCGGGGTATAATTCACCCCTCCACTTT

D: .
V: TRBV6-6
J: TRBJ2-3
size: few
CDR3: CASSTARHGYSTDTQYF
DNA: TGTGCCAGCAGTACCGCGCGACACGGCTATAGCACAGATACGCAGTATTTT

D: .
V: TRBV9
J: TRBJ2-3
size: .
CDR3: CASSGDDSTDTQYF
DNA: TGTGCCAGCAGCGGCGACGACAGCACAGATACGCAGTATTTT

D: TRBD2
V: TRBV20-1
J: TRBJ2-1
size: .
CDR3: CSARPSGGRYNEQFF
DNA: TGCAGTGCTAGACCTAGCGGGGGACGATACAATGAGCAGTTCTTC

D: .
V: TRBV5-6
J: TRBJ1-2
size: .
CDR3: CASSGSGGYTF
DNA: TGTGCCAGCAGCGGGAGCGGGGGCTACACCTTC

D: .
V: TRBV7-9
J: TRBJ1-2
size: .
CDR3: CASSLKVQETNYGYTF
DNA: TGTGCCAGCAGCTTAAAGGTCCAGGAAACCAACTATGGCTACACCTTC

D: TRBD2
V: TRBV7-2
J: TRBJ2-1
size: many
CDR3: CASSLSSGVGNEQFF
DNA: TGTGCCAGCAGCTTATCTAGCGGGGTAGGAAATGAGCAGTTCTTC

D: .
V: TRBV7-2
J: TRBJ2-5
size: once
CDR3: CASNTLRIGTEETQYF
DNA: TGTGCCAGCAACACCCTTCGGATCGGGACGGAAGAGACCCAGTACTTC

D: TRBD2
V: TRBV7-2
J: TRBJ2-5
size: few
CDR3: CASSSGLARERETQYF
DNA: TGTGCCAGCAGCTCGGGACTAGCGAGGGAGAGAGAGACCCAGTACTTC

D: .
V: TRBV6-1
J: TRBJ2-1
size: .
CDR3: CASSDLISGAYNEQFF
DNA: TGTGCCAGCAGTGACCTAATAAGCGGAGCTTACAATGAGCAGTTCTTC

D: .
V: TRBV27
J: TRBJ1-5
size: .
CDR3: CASSPHLNSNQPQHF
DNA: TGTGCCAGCAGCCCACACCTGAATAGCAATCAGCCCCAGCATTTT

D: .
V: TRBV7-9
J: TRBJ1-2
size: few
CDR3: CATAPDSRGGYTF
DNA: TGTGCCACCGCTCCCGACAGCCGGGGGGGCTACACCTTC

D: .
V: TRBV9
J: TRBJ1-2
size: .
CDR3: CASSVGQDYGYTF
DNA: TGTGCCAGCAGCGTAGGGCAGGACTATGGCTACACCTTC

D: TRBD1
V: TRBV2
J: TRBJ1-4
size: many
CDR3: CASSGDRKSATNEKLFF
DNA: TGTGCCAGCAGTGGGGACAGGAAATCTGCAACTAATGAAAAACTGTTTTTT

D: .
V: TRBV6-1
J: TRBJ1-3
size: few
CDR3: CASSEWGAHSGNTIYF
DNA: TGTGCCAGCAGTGAGTGGGGGGCCCACTCTGGAAACACCATATATTTT